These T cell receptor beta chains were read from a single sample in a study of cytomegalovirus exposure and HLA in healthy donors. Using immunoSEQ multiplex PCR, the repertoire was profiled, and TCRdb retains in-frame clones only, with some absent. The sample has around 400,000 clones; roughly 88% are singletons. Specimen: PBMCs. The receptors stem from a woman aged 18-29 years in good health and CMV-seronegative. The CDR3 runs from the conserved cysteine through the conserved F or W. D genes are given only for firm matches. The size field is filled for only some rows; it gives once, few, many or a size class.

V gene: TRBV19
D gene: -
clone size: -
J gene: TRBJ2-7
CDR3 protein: CASSPPQGLGSYEQYF
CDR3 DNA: TGTGCCAGTAGTCCTCCACAGGGATTAGGGTCCTACGAGCAGTACTTC

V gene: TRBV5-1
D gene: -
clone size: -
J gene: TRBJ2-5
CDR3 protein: CASSFLGALQETQYF
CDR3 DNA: TGCGCCAGCAGCTTCCTGGGGGCCCTCCAAGAGACCCAGTACTTC

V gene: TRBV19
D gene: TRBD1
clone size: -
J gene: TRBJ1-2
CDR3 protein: CASSPWTGGGYTF
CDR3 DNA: TGTGCCAGTAGTCCATGGACAGGGGGTGGCTACACCTTC

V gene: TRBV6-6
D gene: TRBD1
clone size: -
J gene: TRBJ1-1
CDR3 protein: CASSPRGRTEAFF
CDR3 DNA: TGTGCCAGCAGTCCCAGGGGGCGGACTGAAGCTTTCTTT

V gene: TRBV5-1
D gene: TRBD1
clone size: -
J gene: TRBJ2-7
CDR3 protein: CASSMDRGEQYF
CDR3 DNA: TGCGCCAGCAGTATGGACAGGGGAGAGCAGTACTTC

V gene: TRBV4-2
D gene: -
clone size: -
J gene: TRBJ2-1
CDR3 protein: CASSQDGADRNEQFF
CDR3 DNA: TGTGCCAGCAGCCAAGATGGAGCGGATCGGAATGAGCAGTTCTTC

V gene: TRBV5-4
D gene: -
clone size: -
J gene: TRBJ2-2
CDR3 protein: CASSSDPGELFF
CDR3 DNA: TGTGCCAGCAGCTCAGATCCCGGGGAGCTGTTTTTT

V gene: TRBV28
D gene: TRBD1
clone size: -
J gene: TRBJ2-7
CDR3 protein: CASRDRGPYLYEQYF
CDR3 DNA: TGTGCCAGCAGGGACAGGGGGCCTTACCTCTACGAGCAGTACTTC

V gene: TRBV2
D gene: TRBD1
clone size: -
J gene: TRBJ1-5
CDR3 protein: CASSERDRSSEQPQHF
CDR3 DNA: TGTGCCAGCAGTGAAAGGGACAGGTCCTCAGAGCAGCCCCAGCATTTT

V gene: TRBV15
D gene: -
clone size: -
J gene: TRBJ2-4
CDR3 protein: CATSRDEGAAKNIQYF
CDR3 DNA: TGTGCCACCAGCAGAGATGAAGGGGCAGCCAAAAACATTCAGTACTTC

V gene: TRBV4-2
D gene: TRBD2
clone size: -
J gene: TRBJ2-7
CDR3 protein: CASSQGLAEGYEQYF
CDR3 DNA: TGTGCCAGCAGCCAAGGACTAGCGGAAGGCTACGAGCAGTACTTC

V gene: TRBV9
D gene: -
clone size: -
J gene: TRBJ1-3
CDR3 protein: CASSPSGGGGNTIYF
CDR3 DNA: TGTGCCAGCAGCCCGAGCGGGGGAGGTGGAAACACCATATATTTT

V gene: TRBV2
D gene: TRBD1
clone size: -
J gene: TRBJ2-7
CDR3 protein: CASSFTDRGYEQYF
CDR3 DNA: TGTGCCAGCAGCTTCACGGACAGGGGGTACGAGCAGTACTTC

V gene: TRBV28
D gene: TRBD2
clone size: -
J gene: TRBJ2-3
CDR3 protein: CASSLATSGTGTDTQYF
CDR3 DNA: TGTGCCAGCAGTTTGGCTACTAGCGGGACGGGCACAGATACGCAGTATTTT

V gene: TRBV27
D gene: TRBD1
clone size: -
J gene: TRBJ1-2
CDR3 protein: CASKPAGGYGYTF
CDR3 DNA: TGTGCCAGCAAGCCCGCAGGGGGCTATGGCTACACCTTC

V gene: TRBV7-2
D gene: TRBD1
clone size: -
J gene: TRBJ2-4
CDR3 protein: CASSLGGTGGNIQYF
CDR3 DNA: TGTGCCAGCAGCTTAGGGGGGACAGGGGGAAACATTCAGTACTTC

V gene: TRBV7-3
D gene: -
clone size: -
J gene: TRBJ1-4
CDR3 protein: CASSSGQTATNEKLFF
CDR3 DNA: TGTGCCAGCAGCTCTGGACAGACTGCAACTAATGAAAAACTGTTTTTT

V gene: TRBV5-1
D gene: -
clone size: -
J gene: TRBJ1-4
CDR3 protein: CASSLGGAGNEKLFF
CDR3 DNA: TGCGCCAGCAGCTTGGGCGGGGCGGGAAATGAAAAACTGTTTTTT

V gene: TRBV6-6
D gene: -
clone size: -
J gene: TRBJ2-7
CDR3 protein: CASRDRRSGEQYF
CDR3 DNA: TGTGCCAGTCGAGACCGCAGATCAGGCGAGCAGTACTTC

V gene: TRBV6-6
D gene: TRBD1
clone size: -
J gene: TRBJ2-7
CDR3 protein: CASRNGQGNSYEQYF
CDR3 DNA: TGTGCCAGCAGAAACGGACAGGGGAACTCCTACGAGCAGTACTTC

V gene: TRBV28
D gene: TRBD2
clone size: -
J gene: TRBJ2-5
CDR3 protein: CASNRLAGGQETQYF
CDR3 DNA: TGTGCCAGCAATCGTCTAGCGGGAGGCCAAGAGACCCAGTACTTC

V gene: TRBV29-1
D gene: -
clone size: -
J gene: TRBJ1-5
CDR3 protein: CSVGKGMGQPQHF
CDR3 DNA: TGCAGCGTTGGTAAGGGGATGGGTCAGCCCCAGCATTTT

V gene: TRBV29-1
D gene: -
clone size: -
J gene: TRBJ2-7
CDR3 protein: CSVGGGFNEQYF
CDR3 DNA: TGCAGCGTTGGGGGGGGCTTCAACGAGCAGTACTTC

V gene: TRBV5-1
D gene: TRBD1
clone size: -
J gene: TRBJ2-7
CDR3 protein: CASSSGQGGHTYEQYF
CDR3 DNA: TGCGCCAGCAGCTCGGGACAGGGAGGCCATACCTACGAGCAGTACTTC

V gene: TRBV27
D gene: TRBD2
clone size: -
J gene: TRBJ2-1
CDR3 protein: CASSDIRTSSNEQFF
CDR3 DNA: TGTGCCAGCAGTGACATTCGGACTAGCAGCAATGAGCAGTTCTTC

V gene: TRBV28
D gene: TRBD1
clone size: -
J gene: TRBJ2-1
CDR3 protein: CASSLQGAYEQFF
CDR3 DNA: TGTGCCAGCAGTTTACAGGGGGCATATGAGCAGTTCTTC

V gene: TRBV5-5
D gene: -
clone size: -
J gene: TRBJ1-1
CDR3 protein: CASINSMGGFSGEAFF
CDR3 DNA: TGTGCCAGCATAAACTCCATGGGGGGTTTTTCTGGTGAAGCTTTCTTT

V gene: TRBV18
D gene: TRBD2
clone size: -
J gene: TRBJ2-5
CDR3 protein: CASSRGGPPETQYF
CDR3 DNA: TGTGCCAGCTCACGCGGGGGACCGCCAGAGACCCAGTACTTC

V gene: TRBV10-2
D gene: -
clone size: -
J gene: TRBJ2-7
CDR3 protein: CASSLAYLDEQYF
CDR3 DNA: TGCGCCAGCAGTCTAGCGTACCTGGACGAGCAGTACTTC

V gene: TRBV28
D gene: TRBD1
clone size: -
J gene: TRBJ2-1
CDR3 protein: CASSSDRANYNEQFF
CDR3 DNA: TGTGCCAGCAGTTCGGACAGGGCCAATTACAATGAGCAGTTCTTC

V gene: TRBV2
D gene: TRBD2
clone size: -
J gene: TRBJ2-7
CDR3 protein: CASRGLADALYEQYF
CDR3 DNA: TGTGCCAGCAGGGGTCTAGCGGACGCCCTCTACGAGCAGTACTTC

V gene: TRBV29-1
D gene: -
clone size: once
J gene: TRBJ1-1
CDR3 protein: CSVEWLLQGKVNTEAFF
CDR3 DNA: TGCAGCGTTGAGTGGCTTCTACAGGGTAAAGTGAACACTGAAGCTTTCTTT

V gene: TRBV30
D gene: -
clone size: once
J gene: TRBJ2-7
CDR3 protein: CAWSSQAYEQYF
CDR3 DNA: TGTGCCTGGAGTTCCCAGGCCTACGAGCAGTACTTC

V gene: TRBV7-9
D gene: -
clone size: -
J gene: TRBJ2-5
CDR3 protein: CASSLGRLTRETQYF
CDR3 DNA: TGTGCCAGCAGCTTAGGGAGACTAACGAGAGAGACCCAGTACTTC

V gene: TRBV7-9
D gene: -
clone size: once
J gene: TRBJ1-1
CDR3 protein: CASSPSAQLNTEAFF
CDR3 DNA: TGTGCCAGCAGCCCGTCCGCACAGTTGAACACTGAAGCTTTCTTT

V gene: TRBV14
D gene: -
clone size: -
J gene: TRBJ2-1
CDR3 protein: CASSVISTYNEQFF
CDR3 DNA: TGTGCCAGCAGCGTCATAAGCACCTACAATGAGCAGTTCTTC

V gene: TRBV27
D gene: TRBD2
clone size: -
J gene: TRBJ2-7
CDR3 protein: CASSLSQVRASGSYEQYF
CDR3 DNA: TGTGCCAGCAGTTTATCCCAGGTTCGGGCTAGCGGGAGCTACGAGCAGTACTTC

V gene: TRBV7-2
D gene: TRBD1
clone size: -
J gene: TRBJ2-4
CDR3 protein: CATRGGTGRDIQYF
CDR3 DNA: TGTGCCACGCGGGGAGGGACAGGGAGGGACATTCAGTACTTC